This is a list of T cell receptor beta chains from one sample in a study of cytomegalovirus exposure and HLA in healthy donors. Here immunoSEQ multiplex PCR was the method, and the copy in TCRdb shows in-frame clones only, minus some. The table has some 100,000 clones, around 62% seen once. Sequenced sample: PBMCs. These receptors were obtained from a woman aged 25-40 years in good health and CMV-seropositive. CDR3s include the opening cysteine and the closing phenylalanine or tryptophan. A D gene is named only where the DNA matches it firmly. Clone size is stated in some rows and not others, as once, few, many or a class when expanded.

>TRBD1|.|TRBV6-5|TRBJ1-1
TGTGCCAGCAGGCGGACAGGGGGCACTGAAGCTTTCTTT
CASRRTGGTEAFF
>TRBD2|few|TRBV4-3|TRBJ2-3
TGCGCCAGCAGCCAGTCTTCCGGGACTAGCGGGGGGACTAAAGATACGCAGTATTTT
CASSQSSGTSGGTKDTQYF
>TRBD1|.|TRBV30|TRBJ1-1
TGTGCTTTCGGGACAGGGAACACTGAAGCTTTCTTT
CAFGTGNTEAFF
>TRBD1|.|TRBV18|TRBJ1-2
TGTGCCAGCTCACCTCCGGGACAGGGTAGATATGGCTACACCTTC
CASSPPGQGRYGYTF
>.|once|TRBV6-5|TRBJ1-1
TGTGCCAGCAGTTACTTTGGCAGGGTTAAGACTGAAGCTTTCTTT
CASSYFGRVKTEAFF
>.|.|TRBV11-1|TRBJ2-3
TGTGCCAGCAGCTTCCCGGGCACAGATACGCAGTATTTT
CASSFPGTDTQYF
>TRBD2|.|TRBV5-1|TRBJ2-1
TGCGCCAGCAGCTTCCTTCGGGGGGATCTGTTCTTC
CASSFLRGDLFF
>.|once|TRBV10-3|TRBJ2-1
TGTGCCATCAGTGAGCGGGGGGCTTACAATGAGCAGTTCTTC
CAISERGAYNEQFF
>TRBD2|.|TRBV18|TRBJ2-1
TGTGCCAGCTCACCACCGGGACTAGCGGCCAACTCCTACAATGAGCAGTTCTTC
CASSPPGLAANSYNEQFF
>TRBD1|few|TRBV6-5|TRBJ1-1
TGTGCCAGCATAAGGACAGGGGGCGTAGGAACTGAAGCTTTCTTT
CASIRTGGVGTEAFF
>.|.|TRBV11-3|TRBJ2-3
TGTGCCAGCAGCCCCGACGGCGGGGATACGCAGTATTTT
CASSPDGGDTQYF
>.|once|TRBV30|TRBJ2-7
TGTGCCTGGAGTGTATCCAGAAGCTACGAGCAGTACTTC
CAWSVSRSYEQYF
>.|.|TRBV18|TRBJ2-7
TGTGCCAGCTCACCATCTCGGGGGAGCTCCTACGAGCAGTACTTC
CASSPSRGSSYEQYF
>.|.|TRBV2|TRBJ1-1
TGTGCCAGCAGTGCCGCGAGGATGAACACTGAAGCTTTCTTT
CASSAARMNTEAFF
>.|.|TRBV7-6|TRBJ2-5
TGTGCCGCGGGTTGGGAGACCCAGTACTTC
CAAGWETQYF
>.|.|TRBV4-2|TRBJ1-4
TGTGCCAGCAGCCGCTCGGGGGGGACTAATGAAAAACTGTTTTTT
CASSRSGGTNEKLFF
>.|.|TRBV19|TRBJ1-4
.
CASTSDRGWLSTNEKLFF
>TRBD1|.|TRBV11-2|TRBJ2-7
TGTGCCAGCAGCCCCAGGGGGATAGAGGAGCAGTACTTC
CASSPRGIEEQYF
>.|.|TRBV7-2|TRBJ1-1
TGTGCCAGCAAATTAGTGGTAGGACACTCCCCGGGGAACACTGAAGCTTTCTTT
CASKLVVGHSPGNTEAFF
>.|.|TRBV19|TRBJ2-1
TGTGCCAGTAGTCCCATGGGGGCAGGGAGGGGCAATGAGCAGTTCTTC
CASSPMGAGRGNEQFF
>.|few|TRBV19|TRBJ1-2
TGTGCCAGTAGTATGAGGACCGACAGATCCATCTATGGCTACACCTTC
CASSMRTDRSIYGYTF
>.|once|TRBV18|TRBJ1-4
TGTGCCAGCTCACCACATCCAGGGCGGGAAAAACTGTTTTTT
CASSPHPGREKLFF
>.|.|TRBV19|TRBJ1-5
TGTGCCAGTAGTACAGGCAATCAGCCCCAGCATTTT
CASSTGNQPQHF
>.|.|TRBV7-2|TRBJ1-3
TGTGCCAGCAGCTTGGACACCTCTGGAAACACCATATATTTT
CASSLDTSGNTIYF
>TRBD1|.|TRBV6-5|TRBJ1-3
TGTGCCAGCAGCTCCGACAGGGCCTCTGGAAACACCATATATTTT
CASSSDRASGNTIYF
>TRBD1|few|TRBV2|TRBJ1-2
TGTGCCAGCAGTCCCCAGGGGGTACAGGGTGGCTACACCTTC
CASSPQGVQGGYTF
>.|many|TRBV13|TRBJ1-1
TGTGCCAGCGAGGGGGGGGACACTGAAGCTTTCTTT
CASEGGDTEAFF
>.|once|TRBV5-1|TRBJ1-1
TGCGCCAGCAGCTTGGTCGCAGGGGTTTTCGCTTTCTTT
CASSLVAGVFAFF
>.|once|TRBV7-9|TRBJ2-7
TGTGCCAGCAGCCCCGTCTACGAGCAGTACTTC
CASSPVYEQYF
>TRBD1|.|TRBV4-3|TRBJ2-7
TGCGCCAGCAGCCAGGGACAGTGGCCCTACGAGCAGTACTTC
CASSQGQWPYEQYF
>TRBD2|.|TRBV7-9|TRBJ2-7
TGTTCCAGCAGCTTAGGGCTCCGGGAGGGTGAGCAGTACTTC
CSSSLGLREGEQYF